This TCR beta chain emerged from a study of blood T cell repertoires in COVID-19. Germline trimming cut 5 bases from V and 5 bases from J; bases unmatched to any gene: 2. This CDR3 has 12 amino acids. Germline CDR1 reads SEHNR; CDR2 reads FQNEAQ (reference sequence). This table comes from immunoSEQ multiplex PCR, and its TCRdb copy is limited to in-frame clones, with some not included. The repertoire holds about 350,000 clones, roughly 87% seen once, with just over 9.5% in the top ten. This clone was counted between two and nine times. The source material was peripheral blood. This clonotype was sampled from a man aged 30 to 45 with COVID-19, enrolled during active disease. The chain employs TRBV7-9 and TRBJ2-7; 8 bases align to TRBD1. The CDR3 bases are TGTGCCAGCAGCAGGACAGGGAACGAGCAGTACTTC. It encodes CASSRTGNEQYF.